This T cell receptor (beta chain) derives from a study of CD8 T cells in ankylosing spondylitis. A word on this clonotype: The antigen is undetermined.

Using quantitative 5'-RACE with molecular barcodes, the authors made TCR beta libraries. TCRdb itself ran the 5' RACE reads through MiXCR, one entry per CDR3 protein. The data show 150,000 to 200,000 distinct CDR3 sequences, approximately 18% seen once. The germline CDR1 and CDR2 sequences are SQVTM and ANQGSEA. This CDR3 has 13 amino acids. Trimming took 1 base from V and 0 from J, leaving 5 bases between them. Study results and caveats: Matched synovial fluid from ankylosing spondylitis patients was reported to be enriched for disease-linked clones.

Specimen: blood, either unsorted or a sorted T cell fraction (not recorded which). This sequence was found in a male donor between 10 and 30 years old with ankylosing spondylitis or in good health (not recorded which). The chain joins TRBV29-1 to TRBJ2-3; no definite D call. DNA of the CDR3: TGCAGCGTTGAAGGGTCTAGCACAGATACGCAGTATTTT. Translated: CSVEGSSTDTQYF.